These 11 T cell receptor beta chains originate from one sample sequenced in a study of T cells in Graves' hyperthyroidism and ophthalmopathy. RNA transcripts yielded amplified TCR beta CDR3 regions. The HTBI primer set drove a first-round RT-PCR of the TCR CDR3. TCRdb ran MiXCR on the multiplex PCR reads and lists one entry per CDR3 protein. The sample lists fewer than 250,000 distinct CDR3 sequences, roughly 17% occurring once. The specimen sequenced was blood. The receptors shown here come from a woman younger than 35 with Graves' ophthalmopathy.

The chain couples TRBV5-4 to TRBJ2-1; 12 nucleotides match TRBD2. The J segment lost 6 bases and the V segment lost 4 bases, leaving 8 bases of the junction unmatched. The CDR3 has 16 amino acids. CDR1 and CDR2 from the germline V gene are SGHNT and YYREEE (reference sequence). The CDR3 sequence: CASSERLAGAPNEQFF. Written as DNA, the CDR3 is TGTGCCAGCAGCGAACGACTAGCGGGAGCCCCCAATGAGCAGTTCTTC.

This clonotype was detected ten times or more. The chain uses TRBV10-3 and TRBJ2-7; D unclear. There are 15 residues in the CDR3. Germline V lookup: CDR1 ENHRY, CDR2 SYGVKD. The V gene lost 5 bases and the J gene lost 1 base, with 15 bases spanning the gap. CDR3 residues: CAISTLYEESYEQYF. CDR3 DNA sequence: TGTGCCATCAGTACCCTCTATGAAGAATCCTACGAGCAGTACTTC.

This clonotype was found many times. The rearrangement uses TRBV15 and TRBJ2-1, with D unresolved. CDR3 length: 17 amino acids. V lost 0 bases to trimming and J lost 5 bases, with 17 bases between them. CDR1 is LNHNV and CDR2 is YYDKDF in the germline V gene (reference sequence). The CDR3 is CATSRDLRTATNNEQFF. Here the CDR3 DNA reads TGTGCCACCAGCAGAGATTTGAGAACAGCCACCAACAATGAGCAGTTCTTC. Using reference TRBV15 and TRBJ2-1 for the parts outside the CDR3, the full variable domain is DAMVIQNPRYQVTQFGKPVTLSCSQTLNHNVMYWYQQKSSQAPKLLFHYYDKDFNNEADTPDNFQSRRPNTSFCFLDIRSPGLGDTAMYLCATSRDLRTATNNEQFFGPGTRLTVL.

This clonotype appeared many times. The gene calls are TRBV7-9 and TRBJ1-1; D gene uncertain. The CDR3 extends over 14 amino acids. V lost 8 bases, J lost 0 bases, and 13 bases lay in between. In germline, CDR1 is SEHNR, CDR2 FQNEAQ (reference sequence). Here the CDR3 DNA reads TGTGCCAGCCAGTACGGGGTGATGAACACTGAAGCTTTCTTT. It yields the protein CASQYGVMNTEAFF.

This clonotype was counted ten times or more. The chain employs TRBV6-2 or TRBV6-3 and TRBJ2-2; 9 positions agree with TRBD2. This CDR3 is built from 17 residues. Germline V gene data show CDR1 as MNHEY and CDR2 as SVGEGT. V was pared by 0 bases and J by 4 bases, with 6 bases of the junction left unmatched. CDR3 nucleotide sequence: TGTGCCAGCAGTTACTCCCTAGCGGGGCGCCGCACCGGGGAGCTGTTTTTT. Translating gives CASSYSLAGRRTGELFF.

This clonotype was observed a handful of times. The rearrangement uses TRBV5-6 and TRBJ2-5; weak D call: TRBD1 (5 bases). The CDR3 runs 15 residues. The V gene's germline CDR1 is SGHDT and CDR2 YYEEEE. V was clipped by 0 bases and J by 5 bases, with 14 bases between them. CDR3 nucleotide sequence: TGTGCCAGCAGCTTGGAACAGGAACTGAGGGAGACCCAGTACTTC. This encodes CASSLEQELRETQYF.

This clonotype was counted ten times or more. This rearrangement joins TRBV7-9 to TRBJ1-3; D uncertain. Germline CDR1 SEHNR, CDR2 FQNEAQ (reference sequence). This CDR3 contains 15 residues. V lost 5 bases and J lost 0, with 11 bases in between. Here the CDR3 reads CASSQGRNSGNTIYF. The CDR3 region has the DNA TGTGCCAGCAGCCAAGGACGGAACTCTGGAAACACCATATATTTT.

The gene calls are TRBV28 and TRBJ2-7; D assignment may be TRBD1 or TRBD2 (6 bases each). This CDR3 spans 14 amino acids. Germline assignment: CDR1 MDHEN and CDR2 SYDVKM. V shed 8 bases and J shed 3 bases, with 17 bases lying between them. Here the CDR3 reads CASSGALSYYEQYF. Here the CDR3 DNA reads TGTGCCAGCTCGGGGGCCTTATCCTACTACGAGCAGTACTTC.

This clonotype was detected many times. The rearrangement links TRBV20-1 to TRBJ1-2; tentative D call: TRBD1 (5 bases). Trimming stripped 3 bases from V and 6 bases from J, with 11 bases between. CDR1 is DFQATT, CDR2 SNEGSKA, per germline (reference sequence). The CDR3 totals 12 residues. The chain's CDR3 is CSARSKGDGYTF. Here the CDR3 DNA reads TGCAGTGCTAGGTCCAAAGGGGATGGCTACACCTTC.

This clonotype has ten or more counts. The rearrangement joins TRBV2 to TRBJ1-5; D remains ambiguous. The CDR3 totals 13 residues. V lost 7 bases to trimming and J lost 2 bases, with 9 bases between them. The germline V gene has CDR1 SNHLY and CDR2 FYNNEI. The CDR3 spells CASNSDRNQPQHF. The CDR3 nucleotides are TGTGCCAGCAATTCGGACCGCAATCAGCCCCAGCATTTT.

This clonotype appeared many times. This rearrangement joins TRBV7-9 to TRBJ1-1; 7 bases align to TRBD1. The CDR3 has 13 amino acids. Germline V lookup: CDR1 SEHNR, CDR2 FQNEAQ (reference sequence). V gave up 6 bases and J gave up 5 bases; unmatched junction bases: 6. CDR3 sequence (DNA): TGTGCCAGCAGACCCTCAGGGGGGACTGAAGCTTTCTTT. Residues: CASRPSGGTEAFF.